The clone carrying this TCR beta chain appeared a few times. The data stem from a study of OX40 agonist ivuxolimab in advanced cancers. The CDR3 totals 11 residues. Produced via immunoSEQ multiplex PCR; TCRdb's table is partial and in-frame only. Of 30,000 to 40,000 clones in the sample, 92% were seen once. The chain combines TRBV21-1 with TRBJ1-1. TRBV21-1 is a documented pseudogene. This TCR was recovered from an adult with an advanced solid tumor such as melanoma, head and neck, liver or kidney cancer. The starting material was CD4+ or CD8+ T cells sorted from blood, obtained in a trial of the OX40 agonist ivuxolimab. For the CDR3, the DNA is TGTGCCAGCAGCTCTGTAACTGAAGCTTTCTTT. This translates into CASSSVTEAFF.